This is a list of T cell receptor beta chains from one sample in a study of blood T cell repertoires in COVID-19. Sequencing used immunoSEQ multiplex PCR; TCRdb keeps in-frame clones, though not all of them. The table has 350,000 to 400,000 clones, roughly 87% seen once. Sequencing used PBMCs or T cells enriched from blood (not recorded which). These receptors were taken from a woman in her thirties who had recovered from COVID-19. Both conserved end residues are part of each CDR3. A D gene is named only where the DNA matches it firmly. Only some rows state a clone size, as once, few, many or a class for expanded clones.

cdr3_nt cdr3_aa clone_size d_call j_call v_call
TGTGCCAGTAGTTCGGGACTAGTGGTTTCGACCGAGACCCAGTACTTC CASSSGLVVSTETQYF once TRBD2 TRBJ2-5 TRBV19
TGTGCCAGCAGTCTTATCCCGGAGTCGAGGAACACTGAAGCTTTCTTT CASSLIPESRNTEAFF - - TRBJ1-1 TRBV27
TGTGCCAGCTATAGACAGGGGGTTTTCGGGGAGACCCAGTACTTC CASYRQGVFGETQYF - TRBD1 TRBJ2-5 TRBV5-4
TGCGCCAGCAGCCAACTCGACAGGGGCTACGAGCAGTACTTC CASSQLDRGYEQYF - TRBD1 TRBJ2-7 TRBV4-1
TGCGCCAGCAGCCACGACGGAGACTATGGCTACACCTTC CASSHDGDYGYTF - - TRBJ1-2 TRBV5-1
TGTGCCAGCAGCAACGGGAACTCCTACAATGAGCAGTTCTTC CASSNGNSYNEQFF - - TRBJ2-1 TRBV7-2
TGTGCCAGCAGCGGACCGGGACAGGGTTCCTACGAGCAGTACTTC CASSGPGQGSYEQYF few TRBD1 TRBJ2-7 TRBV28
TGTGCCAGTAGTATGTGGTCTTCGGCTAGCGGGGTGAGCTACGAGCAGTACTTC CASSMWSSASGVSYEQYF - TRBD2 TRBJ2-7 TRBV19
TGTGCCAGCAGGCGGGACTACGAGCAGTACTTC CASRRDYEQYF - - TRBJ2-7 TRBV12-3/TRBV12-4
TGTGCCAGCAGAGGGCGGGAGGGCCTTTCCGGGGAGCTGTTTTTT CASRGREGLSGELFF - TRBD2 TRBJ2-2 TRBV28